This T cell receptor (beta chain) was sequenced during a study of shared clonotypes between healthy human individuals. This clone has only one observation. Assay used: immunoSEQ multiplex PCR; TCRdb lists only in-frame clones, some missing. The table includes about 1,500,000 clones, around 97% detected once. The CDR3 runs 14 residues. Trimming took off 2 bases at V and 1 base at J, with 8 bases between the two ends. The V gene's germline CDR1 is ENHRY and CDR2 SYGVKD. Sequenced material: naive CD4+ T cells sorted from blood. Subset described: CD45RA+ positively selected. The chain has TRBV10-3 and TRBJ2-5; no reliable D call. The TCR sequence derives from a man aged 25 to 40 in good health. CDR3 DNA: TGTGCCATCAGTGAGCGTATAGTCCAAGAGACCCAGTACTTC. Translated, it gives CAISERIVQETQYF.